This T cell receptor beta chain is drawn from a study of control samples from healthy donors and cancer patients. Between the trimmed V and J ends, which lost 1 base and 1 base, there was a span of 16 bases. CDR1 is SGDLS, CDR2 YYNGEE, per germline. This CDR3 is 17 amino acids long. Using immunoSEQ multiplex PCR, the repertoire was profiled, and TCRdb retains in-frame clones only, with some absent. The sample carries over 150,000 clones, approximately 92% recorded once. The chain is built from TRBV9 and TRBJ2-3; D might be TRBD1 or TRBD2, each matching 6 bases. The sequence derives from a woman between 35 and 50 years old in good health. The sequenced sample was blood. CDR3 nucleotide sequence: TGTGCCAGCAGCGTAATTCACGGAGGGGGAGGCACAGATACGCAGTATTTT. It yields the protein CASSVIHGGGGTDTQYF.